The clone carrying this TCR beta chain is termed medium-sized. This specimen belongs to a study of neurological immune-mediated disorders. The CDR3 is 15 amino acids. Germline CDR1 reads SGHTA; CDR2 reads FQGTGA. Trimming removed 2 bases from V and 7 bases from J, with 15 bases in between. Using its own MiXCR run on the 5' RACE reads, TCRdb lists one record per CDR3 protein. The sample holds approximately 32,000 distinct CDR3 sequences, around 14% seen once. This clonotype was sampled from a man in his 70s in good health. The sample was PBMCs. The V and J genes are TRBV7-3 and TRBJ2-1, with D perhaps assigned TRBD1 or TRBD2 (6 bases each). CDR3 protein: CASSLHGGAGNEQFF. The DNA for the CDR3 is TGTGCCAGCAGCTTACACGGGGGCGCGGGGAATGAGCAGTTCTTC.